The 11 T cell receptor beta chains in this list originate from one sample, sequenced in a study of T-cell memory formation after mild COVID-19. One entry per CDR3 protein, called by TCRdb with MiXCR from the 5' RACE reads. The sample carries 35,000 to 50,000 distinct CDR3 sequences, 7.5% to 10% recorded once. The sample taken for sequencing was PBMCs or a T cell subset sorted from them (not recorded which). The receptors were sampled from an adult woman who had mild COVID-19 (a few samples of this study predate the infection). Cell type and time point are not known.

This clonotype appeared many times. The rearrangement uses TRBV7-2 and TRBJ2-1; TRBD2 agrees at 12 bases. Germline CDR1 and CDR2: SGHTA and FQGNSA. This CDR3 is 20 amino acids long. V shed 4 bases and J 8 bases; nucleotides not matched to a gene: 21. CDR3 sequence (DNA): TGTGCCAGCAGCTCCCGCCCGGCCTCTAGCGGGAGGGCCGGTTATGATGAGCAGTTCTTC. This encodes CASSSRPASSGRAGYDEQFF.

Note on this clonotype: One end of the junction fails to match germline, which may point to a read error. This chain uses TRBV20-1 with TRBJ2-1; maybe TRBD2 (6 bases). Germline V gene sequence: CDR1 DFQATT, CDR2 SNEGSKA (reference sequence). The CDR3 spans 14 residues. Here the CDR3 DNA reads TGCAGTGCTAGCGATGGAGGGGCCTACAATGAGCATTTCTTC. Translating gives CSASDGGAYNEHFF.

This clonotype turned up a few times. The chain is built from TRBV5-1 and TRBJ1-2; D is undetermined. The ends were cut back, 4 bases at V and 7 bases at J, with 11 bases in the middle. Per the germline V gene, CDR1 is SGHRS and CDR2 is YFSETQ. The CDR3 consists of 12 residues. CDR3 protein: CASSIDLFGYTF. The CDR3, as DNA: TGCGCCAGCAGCATCGACCTTTTTGGCTACACCTTC.

This clonotype has ten or more counts. J is TRBJ2-7 and V is TRBV5-1, with D tentatively TRBD1 (5 bases). Germline loops: CDR1 SGHRS, CDR2 YFSETQ. The CDR3 is 14 residues long. The V end lost 0 bases, the J end lost 4 bases, and 11 bases lay between the germline ends. The CDR3 is CASSLAAGLYEQYF. The DNA of the CDR3 is TGCGCCAGCAGCTTGGCGGCAGGGCTTTACGAGCAGTACTTC.

This clonotype was observed a few times. V usage is TRBV29-1 and J usage is TRBJ2-3, with 11 bases aligning to TRBD2. CDR1 SQVTM and CDR2 ANQGSEA come from the germline V gene. V lost 5 bases, J lost 2 bases, and 3 bases stayed unmatched. This CDR3 is built from 14 residues. The CDR3, as DNA: TGCAGCGTTAGACTAGCGGGAACCACAGATACGCAGTATTTT. This encodes CSVRLAGTTDTQYF.

In its sample, this clonotype was seen many times. The chain links TRBV7-2 to TRBJ2-1, with TRBD2 identical over 13 bases. CDR1 and CDR2 (germline): SGHTA, FQGNSA. Trimming at V came to 5 bases and at J to 6 bases, leaving 7 bases not matched to a gene. The CDR3 loop spans 16 amino acids. The DNA for the CDR3 is TGTGCCAGCAGCCCGCCGGGACTAGCGGGATCCAATGAGCAGTTCTTC. This codes for CASSPPGLAGSNEQFF.

The V gene is TRBV27, the J gene TRBJ1-5; D is uncertain. The CDR3 is made up of 14 amino acids. V lost 2 bases, J lost 1 base, and 6 bases lay in between. Germline CDR1 is MNHEY and CDR2 is SMNVEV (reference sequence). The DNA for the CDR3 is TGTGCCAGCAGTTTAGGTTGGAGCAATCAGCCCCAGCATTTT. Amino acid sequence: CASSLGWSNQPQHF.

This clonotype has ten or more counts. In nucleotides, the CDR3 is TGCAGTGCTAGAGTATTAGGCTCTGGGGCCAACGTCCTGACTTTC. Translating gives CSARVLGSGANVLTF. V gene TRBV20-1 combines with J gene TRBJ2-6; D gene uncertain. The CDR3 loop spans 15 amino acids. V lost 1 base and J lost 0, with 7 bases in between. CDR1 and CDR2 (germline): DFQATT, SNEGSKA (reference sequence).

V is TRBV11-2 and J is TRBJ2-7; TRBD1 matches at 7 bases. The germline CDR1 and CDR2 sequences are SGHAT and FQNNGV. V dropped 4 bases and J dropped 5; count of bases not matched to a gene: 14. The CDR3 contains 16 residues. CDR3 DNA: TGTGCCAGCAGCTCGTCCCAGGGGACAGTTTCAAACGAGCAGTACTTC. Its translation is CASSSSQGTVSNEQYF.

This clonotype was seen only a few times. This chain uses TRBV19 with TRBJ1-2; 9 bases map to TRBD1. The CDR3 totals 14 residues. Germline-derived CDR1 and CDR2 are LNHDA and SQIVND (reference sequence). With V trimmed by 9 bases and J by 4 bases, 9 bases remained unmatched. This chain's CDR3 is CASVKDRGGYGYTF. As DNA, the CDR3 is TGTGCCAGCGTCAAGGACAGGGGAGGCTATGGCTACACCTTC. The full variable domain, its missing parts supplied by reference TRBV19 and TRBJ1-2, is DGGITQSPKYLFRKEGQNVTLSCEQNLNHDAMYWYRQDPGQGLRLIYYSQIVNDFQKGDIAEGYSVSREKKESFPLTVTSAQKNPTAFYLCASVKDRGGYGYTFGSGTRLTVV.

This clonotype was seen a handful of times. V and J are TRBV19 and TRBJ2-1; 10 positions match TRBD2. This CDR3 has 16 amino acids. Germline V gene data show CDR1 as LNHDA and CDR2 as SQIVND (reference sequence). The trim removed 7 bases at V and 5 bases at J, leaving 11 bases unmatched. CDR3 amino acids: CASNRVSSGRNNEQFF. The DNA of the CDR3 is TGTGCCAGTAATAGGGTCTCTAGCGGGAGAAACAATGAGCAGTTCTTC.